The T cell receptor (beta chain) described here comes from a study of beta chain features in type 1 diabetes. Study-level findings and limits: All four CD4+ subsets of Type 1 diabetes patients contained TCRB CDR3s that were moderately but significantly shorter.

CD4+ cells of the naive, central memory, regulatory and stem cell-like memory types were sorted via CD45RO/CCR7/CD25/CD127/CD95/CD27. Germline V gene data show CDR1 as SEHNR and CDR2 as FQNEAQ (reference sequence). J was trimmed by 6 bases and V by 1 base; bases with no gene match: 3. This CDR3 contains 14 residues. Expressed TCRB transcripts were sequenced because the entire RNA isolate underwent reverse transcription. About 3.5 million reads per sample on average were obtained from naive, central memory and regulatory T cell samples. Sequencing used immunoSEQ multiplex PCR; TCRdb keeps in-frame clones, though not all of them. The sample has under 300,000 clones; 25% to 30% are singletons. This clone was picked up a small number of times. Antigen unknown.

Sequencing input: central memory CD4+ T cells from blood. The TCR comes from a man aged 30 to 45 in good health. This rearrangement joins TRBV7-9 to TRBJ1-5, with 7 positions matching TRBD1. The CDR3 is CASSLGTGVQPQHF. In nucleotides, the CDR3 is TGTGCCAGCAGCTTAGGCACAGGGGTTCAGCCCCAGCATTTT.